The source of this TCR beta chain is a study of blood T cell repertoires in COVID-19. This CDR3 spans 13 amino acids. Trimming removed 0 bases at V and 4 bases at J, with 7 bases between. Germline assignment: CDR1 SGHRS and CDR2 YFSETQ. Profiling relied on immunoSEQ multiplex PCR, and the TCRdb table lists in-frame clones only, not all of them. The profile shows some 180,000 clones, around 78% of them singletons. This chain connects TRBV5-1 to TRBJ2-5; D gene uncertain. Sequencing input: peripheral blood. The receptor was isolated from a woman at least 80 years old with active or convalescent COVID-19. The CDR3 nucleotides read TGCGCCAGCAGCTTGGGTCCAGGAGAGACCCAGTACTTC. Amino acid sequence: CASSLGPGETQYF.